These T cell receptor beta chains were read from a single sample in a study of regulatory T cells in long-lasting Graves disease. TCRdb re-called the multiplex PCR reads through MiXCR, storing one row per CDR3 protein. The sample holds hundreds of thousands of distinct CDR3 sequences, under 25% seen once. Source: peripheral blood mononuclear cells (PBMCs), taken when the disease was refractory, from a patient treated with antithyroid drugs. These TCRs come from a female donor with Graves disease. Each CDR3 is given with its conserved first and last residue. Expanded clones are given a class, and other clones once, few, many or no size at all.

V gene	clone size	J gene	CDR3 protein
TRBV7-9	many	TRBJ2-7	CASSPPLAGGLGEQYF
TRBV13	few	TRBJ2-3	CASSLLAGGVDTQYF
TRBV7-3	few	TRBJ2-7	CASSPQTGFSSYEQYF
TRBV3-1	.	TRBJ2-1	CASSQAARDSYNEQFF
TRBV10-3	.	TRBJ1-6	CVISDMTDSPLHF
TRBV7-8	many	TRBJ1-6	CASSPSGRYNSPLHF
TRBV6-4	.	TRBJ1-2	CASRTPFGDGDVGYGYTF
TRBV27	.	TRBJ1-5	CASSLRAYSNQPQHF
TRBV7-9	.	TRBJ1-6	CASSDGRSNSPLHF
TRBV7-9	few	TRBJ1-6	CASSSGAKPYSPLHF
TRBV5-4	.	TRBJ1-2	CASTQREVYGYTF
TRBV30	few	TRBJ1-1	CAWIRGANTEAFF
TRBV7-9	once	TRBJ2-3	CASSLTAAMDTQYF
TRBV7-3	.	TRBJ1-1	CASSGGTASEAFF
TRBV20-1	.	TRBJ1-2	CSAREQGSYGYTF
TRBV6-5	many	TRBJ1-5	CASSYTGVNQPQHF
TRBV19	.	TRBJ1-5	CASSRWSNQPQHF